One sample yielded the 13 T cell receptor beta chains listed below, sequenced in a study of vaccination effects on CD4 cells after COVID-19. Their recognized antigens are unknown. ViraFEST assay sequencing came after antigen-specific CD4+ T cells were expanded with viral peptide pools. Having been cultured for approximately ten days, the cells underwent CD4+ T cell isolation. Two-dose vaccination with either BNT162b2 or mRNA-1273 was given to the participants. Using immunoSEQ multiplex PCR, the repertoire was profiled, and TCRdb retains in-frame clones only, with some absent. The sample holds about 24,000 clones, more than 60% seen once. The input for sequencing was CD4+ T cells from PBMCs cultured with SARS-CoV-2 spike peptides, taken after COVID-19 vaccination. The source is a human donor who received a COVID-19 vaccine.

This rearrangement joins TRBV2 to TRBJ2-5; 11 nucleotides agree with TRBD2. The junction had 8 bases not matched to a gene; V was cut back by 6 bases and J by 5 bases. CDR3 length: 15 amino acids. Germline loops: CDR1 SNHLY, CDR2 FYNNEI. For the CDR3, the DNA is TGTGCCAGCAGATATAGCGGGAGGGCCGTCGAGACCCAGTACTTC. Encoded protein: CASRYSGRAVETQYF.

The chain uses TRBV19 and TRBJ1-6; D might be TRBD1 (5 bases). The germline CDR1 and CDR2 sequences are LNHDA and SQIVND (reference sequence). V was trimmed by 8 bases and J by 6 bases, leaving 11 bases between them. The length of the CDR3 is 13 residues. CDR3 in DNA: TGTGCCAGTCATACGGGGCCTAATTCACCCCTCCACTTT. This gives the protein CASHTGPNSPLHF.

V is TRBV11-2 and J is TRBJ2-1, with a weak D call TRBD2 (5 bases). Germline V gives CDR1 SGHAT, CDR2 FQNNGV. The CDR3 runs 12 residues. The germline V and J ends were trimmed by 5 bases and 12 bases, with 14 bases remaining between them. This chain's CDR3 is CASSPSTGVQFF. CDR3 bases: TGTGCCAGCAGCCCCTCGACCGGGGTGCAGTTCTTC.

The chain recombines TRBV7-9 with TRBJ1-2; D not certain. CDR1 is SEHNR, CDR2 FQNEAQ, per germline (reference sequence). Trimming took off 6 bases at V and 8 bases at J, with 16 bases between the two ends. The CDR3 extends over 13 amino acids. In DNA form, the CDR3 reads TGTGCCAGCAGTTACGACCCCCTACTGGGCTACACCTTC. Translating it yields CASSYDPLLGYTF. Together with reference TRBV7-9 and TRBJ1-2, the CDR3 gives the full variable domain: DTGVSQNPRHKITKRGQNVTFRCDPISEHNRLYWYRQTLGQGPEFLTYFQNEAQLEKSRLLSDRFSAERPKGSFSTLEIQRTEQGDSAMYLCASSYDPLLGYTFGSGTRLTVV.

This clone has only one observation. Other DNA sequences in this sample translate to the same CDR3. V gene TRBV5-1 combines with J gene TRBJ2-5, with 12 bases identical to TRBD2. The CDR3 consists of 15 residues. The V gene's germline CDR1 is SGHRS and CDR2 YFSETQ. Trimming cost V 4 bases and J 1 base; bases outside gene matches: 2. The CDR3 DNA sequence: TGCGCCAGCAGCCTAGCGGGGGGGGTCCAAGAGACCCAGTACTTC. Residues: CASSLAGGVQETQYF.

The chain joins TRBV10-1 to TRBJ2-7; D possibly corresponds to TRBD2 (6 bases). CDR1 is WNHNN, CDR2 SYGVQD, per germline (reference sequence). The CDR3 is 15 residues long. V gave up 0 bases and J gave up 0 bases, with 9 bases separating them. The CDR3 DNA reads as TGCGCCAGCAGTGAGTCAGCCGGGAGCTCCTACGAGCAGTACTTC. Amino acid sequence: CASSESAGSSYEQYF.

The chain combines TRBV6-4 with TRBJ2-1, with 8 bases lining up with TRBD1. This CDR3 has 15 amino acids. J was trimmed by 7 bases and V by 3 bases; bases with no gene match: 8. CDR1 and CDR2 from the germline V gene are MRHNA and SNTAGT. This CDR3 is CASSDGQGNSNEQFF. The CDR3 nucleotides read TGTGCCAGCAGTGATGGACAGGGAAACTCTAATGAGCAGTTCTTC.

The CDR3 spells CASSPQLAEVYNEQFF. The CDR3 coding sequence is TGTGCCAGCAGCCCACAACTAGCGGAGGTTTACAATGAGCAGTTCTTC. The V gene is TRBV7-6, the J gene TRBJ2-1; 8 bases line up with TRBD2. In germline, CDR1 is SGHVS, CDR2 FNYEAQ. The CDR3 is 16 amino acids. Unmatched junction bases numbered 10, after V lost 5 bases and J lost 4 bases.

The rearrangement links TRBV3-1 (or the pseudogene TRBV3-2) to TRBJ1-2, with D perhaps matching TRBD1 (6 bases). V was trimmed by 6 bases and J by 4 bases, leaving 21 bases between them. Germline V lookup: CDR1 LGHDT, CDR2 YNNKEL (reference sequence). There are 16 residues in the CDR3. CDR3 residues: CASSQLRGQDLYGYTF. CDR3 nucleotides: TGTGCCAGCAGTCAATTACGGGGACAAGATCTCTATGGCTACACCTTC.

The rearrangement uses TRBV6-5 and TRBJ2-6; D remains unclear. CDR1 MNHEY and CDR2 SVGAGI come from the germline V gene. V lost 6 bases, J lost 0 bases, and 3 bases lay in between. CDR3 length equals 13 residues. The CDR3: CASRDSGANVLTF. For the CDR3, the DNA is TGTGCCAGCAGGGACTCTGGGGCCAACGTCCTGACTTTC.

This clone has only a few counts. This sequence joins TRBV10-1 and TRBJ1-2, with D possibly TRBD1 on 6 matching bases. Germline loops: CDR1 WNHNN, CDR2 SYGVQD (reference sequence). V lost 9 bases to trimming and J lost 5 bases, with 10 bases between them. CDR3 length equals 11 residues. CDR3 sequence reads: CASRTAYGYTF. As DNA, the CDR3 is TGCGCCAGTAGGACAGCTTATGGCTACACCTTC.

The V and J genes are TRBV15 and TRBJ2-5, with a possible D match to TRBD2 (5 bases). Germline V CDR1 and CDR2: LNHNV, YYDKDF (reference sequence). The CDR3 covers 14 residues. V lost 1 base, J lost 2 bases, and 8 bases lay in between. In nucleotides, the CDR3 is TGTGCCACCAGCAGAGGAGGGTATCAAGAGACCCAGTACTTC. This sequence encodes CATSRGGYQETQYF.

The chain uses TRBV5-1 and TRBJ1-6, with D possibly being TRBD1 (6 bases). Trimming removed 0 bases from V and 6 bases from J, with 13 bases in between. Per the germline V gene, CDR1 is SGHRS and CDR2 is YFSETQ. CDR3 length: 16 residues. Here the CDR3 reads CASSLVPRGGNSPLHF. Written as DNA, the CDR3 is TGCGCCAGCAGCTTGGTACCAAGGGGGGGTAATTCACCCCTCCACTTT.